The 8 T cell receptor beta chains presented below share a single source sample, sequenced in a study of response to subunit inactivated influenza vaccine. TCRdb reprocessed the RT-PCR reads via MiXCR and lists one record per CDR3 protein. The repertoire includes hundreds of thousands of distinct CDR3 sequences, 13% of them detected once, and under 15% sits in the top ten. Sequences were derived from PBMCs from blood, sampled roughly 47 days after vaccination. The source is a man between 45 and 60 years old who received an inactivated influenza vaccine.

The chain couples TRBV7-9 to TRBJ1-1; D possibly corresponds to TRBD1 (5 bases). Germline V CDR1 and CDR2: SEHNR, FQNEAQ (reference sequence). The ends were cut back, 5 bases at V and 8 bases at J, with 12 bases in the middle. This CDR3 spans 12 amino acids. This CDR3 reads CASSHVGGEAFF. CDR3 DNA sequence: TGTGCCAGCAGCCATGTGGGGGGGGAAGCTTTCTTT.

This clonotype has more than one count but fewer than ten. J is TRBJ2-7 and V is TRBV9, with a possible D match to TRBD2 (5 bases). Per germline, CDR1 SGDLS and CDR2 YYNGEE. The CDR3 length is 14 residues. The V gene lost 0 bases and the J gene lost 6 bases, with 13 bases spanning the gap. The CDR3 is CASSVGGKESEQYF. DNA of the CDR3: TGTGCCAGCAGCGTAGGAGGGAAGGAGTCCGAGCAGTACTTC. Full variable domain (rest looked up from reference TRBV9 and TRBJ2-7): DSGVTQTPKHLITATGQRVTLRCSPRSGDLSVYWYQQSLDQGLQFLIQYYNGEERAKGNILERFSAQQFPDLHSELNLSSLELGDSALYFCASSVGGKESEQYFGPGTRLTVT.

The V and J genes are TRBV7-8 and TRBJ2-3; D ambiguous. The germline gives CDR1 SGHVS, CDR2 FQNEAQ. The CDR3 has 14 amino acids. The V end was cut by 3 bases, the J end by 2 bases, with 9 bases between. CDR3 sequence: CASSFSRATDTQYF. Written as DNA, the CDR3 is TGTGCCAGCAGCTTCTCTCGGGCCACAGATACGCAGTATTTT.

V gene TRBV2 combines with J gene TRBJ1-6; D remains unclear. This CDR3 has 10 amino acids. Germline V CDR1 and CDR2: SNHLY, FYNNEI. V was shortened by 5 bases and J by 10 bases, with 3 bases between the two germline ends. The DNA for the CDR3 is TGTGCCAGCAGTTCCTCACCCCTCCACTTT. As protein: CASSSSPLHF.

This clonotype has at least ten counts. The chain carries TRBV9 and TRBJ2-1; TRBD2 might be the D (6 bases). The V end was cut by 0 bases, the J end by 2 bases, with 12 bases between. Germline CDR1 and CDR2: SGDLS and YYNGEE. The CDR3 covers 16 residues. The DNA of the CDR3 is TGTGCCAGCAGCGTAGATGGTAGCGGAACCTACAATGAGCAGTTCTTC. It specifies CASSVDGSGTYNEQFF.

The chain recombines TRBV2 with TRBJ1-4, with TRBD1 as a possible D gene (5 bases). V gave up 6 bases and J gave up 8 bases, with 16 bases separating them. Germline V gives CDR1 SNHLY, CDR2 FYNNEI. The CDR3 has 14 amino acids. CDR3 in DNA: TGTGCCAGCAGGATAACCCTCAGGGCCGAAAAACTGTTTTTT. This sequence encodes CASRITLRAEKLFF.

The chain couples TRBV12-3 or TRBV12-4 to TRBJ2-7, with D tentatively TRBD2 (6 bases). The CDR3 contains 14 residues. With 3 bases removed from V and 5 bases from J, the gap between germline ends came to 14 bases. CDR3: CASSLPGVVNEQYF. CDR3 nucleotides: TGTGCCAGCAGTTTGCCGGGGGTGGTTAACGAGCAGTACTTC.

The chain recombines TRBV10-3 with TRBJ1-1, with D possibly being TRBD1 (5 bases). V lost 10 bases and J lost 2, with 11 bases in between. The CDR3 is made up of 12 amino acids. The germline V gene has CDR1 ENHRY and CDR2 SYGVKD. CDR3 nucleotide sequence: TGTGCCACGGGGCGGCTTAACACTGAAGCTTTCTTT. As protein: CATGRLNTEAFF.